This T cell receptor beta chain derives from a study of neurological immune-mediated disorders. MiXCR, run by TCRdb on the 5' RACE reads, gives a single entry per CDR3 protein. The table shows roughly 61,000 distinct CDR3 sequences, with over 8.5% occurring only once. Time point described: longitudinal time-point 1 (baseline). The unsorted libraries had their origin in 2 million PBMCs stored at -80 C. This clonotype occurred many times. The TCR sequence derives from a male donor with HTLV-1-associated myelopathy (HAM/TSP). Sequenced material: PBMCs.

DNA of the CDR3: TGTGCCAGCAGTTTGACCAGGGCTTCGCAGTACTTC. It is translated as CASSLTRASQYF. This chain links TRBV12-3 or TRBV12-4 with TRBJ2-7, with a possible D match to TRBD1 (5 bases). CDR3 length equals 12 residues. V gave up 3 bases and J gave up 9 bases, with 12 bases separating them.